The rows below give T cell receptor beta chains drawn from one sample of a study of OX40 agonist ivuxolimab in advanced cancers. Generated by immunoSEQ multiplex PCR, the TCRdb table keeps only in-frame clones and is missing some. The sample has about 80,000 clones, around 87% seen once; the top ten hold about 0.32%. This sample comprised CD4+ or CD8+ T cells sorted from blood, obtained in a trial of the OX40 agonist ivuxolimab. These receptors were collected from an adult with an advanced solid tumor such as melanoma, head and neck, liver or kidney cancer. Each CDR3 is given with its conserved first and last residue. Fields, in order: J gene, CDR3 length, V gene, CDR3 protein.

J: TRBJ1-2
length: 19
V: TRBV21-1
CDR3: CASSKARGQGPSWTYGYTF

J: TRBJ1-2
length: 13
V: TRBV5-1
CDR3: CASSSQGSDGYTF

J: TRBJ1-5
length: 12
V: TRBV28
CDR3: CASSFMAQPQHF

J: TRBJ2-3
length: 17
V: TRBV4-3
CDR3: CASSQVISGSGADTQYF

J: TRBJ2-3
length: 16
V: TRBV6-6
CDR3: CASSYPTSAGTDTQYF

J: TRBJ1-4
length: 17
V: TRBV28
CDR3: CASRNRDRGYSNEKLFF

J: TRBJ1-1
length: 14
V: TRBV28
CDR3: CASSNGAVITEAFF

J: TRBJ1-4
length: 17
V: TRBV11-3
CDR3: CASSLGRVSPYNEKLFF

J: TRBJ2-5
length: 12
V: TRBV7-9
CDR3: CASTTPQETQYF

J: TRBJ1-1
length: 13
V: TRBV11-1
CDR3: CASSSRAATEAFF

J: TRBJ1-2
length: 16
V: TRBV6-6
CDR3: CASRLSGQRANYGYTF

J: TRBJ1-5
length: 15
V: TRBV2
CDR3: CASGRTGLVYQPQHF

J: TRBJ2-3
length: 13
V: TRBV2
CDR3: CASSDVGTDTQYF

J: TRBJ1-1
length: 13
V: TRBV27
CDR3: CASKWGRNTEAFF

J: TRBJ2-7
length: 16
V: TRBV4-3
CDR3: CASSQAAGGGTYEQYF

J: TRBJ1-5
length: 15
V: TRBV5-5
CDR3: CASSSSLSRNQPQHF

J: TRBJ2-1
length: 13
V: TRBV10-3
CDR3: CAISVGFGNEQFF

J: TRBJ2-7
length: 15
V: TRBV6-5
CDR3: CASSYSTSGRSEQYF

J: TRBJ2-1
length: 15
V: TRBV5-6
CDR3: CASSLQGGRFNEQFF

J: TRBJ1-3
length: 11
V: TRBV2
CDR3: CASFRGNTIYF

J: TRBJ2-2
length: 16
V: TRBV5-1
CDR3: CASSLVGGSNTGELFF

J: TRBJ1-1
length: 14
V: TRBV6-5
CDR3: CASTRQGMNTEAFF

J: TRBJ2-3
length: 15
V: TRBV5-1
CDR3: CASSPQGGYTDTQYF

J: TRBJ2-5
length: 13
V: TRBV29-1
CDR3: CSVEPGRGETQYF

J: TRBJ2-2
length: 16
V: TRBV19
CDR3: CASIPTGTGNTGELFF

J: TRBJ2-4
length: 14
V: TRBV5-4
CDR3: CASSPKGAKNIQYF

J: TRBJ2-3
length: 15
V: TRBV7-9
CDR3: CASSSPGQGFDTQYF

J: TRBJ1-2
length: 13
V: TRBV5-6
CDR3: CASSLERQYGYTF